This T cell receptor (beta chain) originates from a study of cytomegalovirus exposure and HLA in healthy donors. Remarks on this clone: The antigen is undetermined.

V was pared by 8 bases and J by 7 bases, with 18 bases between. The CDR3 sequence is 14 residues long. Germline V gives CDR1 MNHNS, CDR2 SASEGT. PCR used 60 Vbeta primers and 13 Jbeta primers. Assay: immunoSEQ multiplex PCR; the TCRdb copy retains only in-frame clones and omits some. The sample data list tens of thousands of clones. Regarding the study as a whole: Per a later analysis, about 18,000 TCR beta sequences showed association with HLA alleles at 0.05 false discovery rate. Later analysis showed most CMV-associated TCR beta chains appearing HLA-restricted. Most observed TCR sequences were rare, whereas some public TCRs were detected in many donors. Solely CMV serostatus was available to characterize immune exposure.

V gene TRBV6-1 combines with J gene TRBJ2-1; maybe TRBD1 (7 bases). Material: PBMCs. The sequence was collected from a man between 18 and 29 years old in good health and CMV-seropositive. CDR3 region: CASQDREGGNEQFF. In DNA, the CDR3 is TGTGCCAGCCAAGACAGGGAAGGAGGGAATGAGCAGTTCTTC.